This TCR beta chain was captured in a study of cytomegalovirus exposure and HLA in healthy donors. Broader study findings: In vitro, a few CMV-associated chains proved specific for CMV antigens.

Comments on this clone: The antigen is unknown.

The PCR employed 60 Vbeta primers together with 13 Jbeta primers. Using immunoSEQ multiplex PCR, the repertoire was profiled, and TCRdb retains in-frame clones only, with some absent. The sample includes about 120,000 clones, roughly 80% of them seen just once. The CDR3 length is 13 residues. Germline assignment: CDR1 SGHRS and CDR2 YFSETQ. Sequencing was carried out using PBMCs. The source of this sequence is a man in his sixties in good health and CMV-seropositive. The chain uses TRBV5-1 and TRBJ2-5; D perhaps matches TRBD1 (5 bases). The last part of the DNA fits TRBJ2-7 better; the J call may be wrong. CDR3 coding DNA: TGCGCCAGCAGCTGGCTAGGACAAAGCGAGCAGTACTTC. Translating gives CASSWLGQSEQYF.